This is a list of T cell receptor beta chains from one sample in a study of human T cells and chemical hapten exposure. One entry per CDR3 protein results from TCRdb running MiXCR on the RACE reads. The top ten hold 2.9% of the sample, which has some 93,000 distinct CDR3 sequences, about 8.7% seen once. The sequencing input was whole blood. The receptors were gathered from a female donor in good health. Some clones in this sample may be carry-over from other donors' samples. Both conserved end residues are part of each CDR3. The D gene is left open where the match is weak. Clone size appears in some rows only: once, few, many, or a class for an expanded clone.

TGTGCCAGCAGCGGTCCCCCTAGCGGGAAGGGCACCGGGGAGCTGTTTTTT CASSGPPSGKGTGELFF TRBJ2-2 TRBD2 . TRBV9
TGTGCCAGCAGCTTCGCGGGTGCGGAGACCCAGTACTTC CASSFAGAETQYF TRBJ2-5 . . TRBV7-3
TGTGCCAGCAGGCCTGGGGGGGCGCGTACTGAAGCTTTCTTT CASRPGGARTEAFF TRBJ1-1 . few TRBV28
TGTGCCAGCAGTGAGATTGCGGACAGTGAAGCTTTCTTT CASSEIADSEAFF TRBJ1-1 . . TRBV6-1
TGTGCCAGCAGCTTACGTGAGACAGACTACGAGCAGTACTTC CASSLRETDYEQYF TRBJ2-7 . many TRBV11-3
TGCGCCAGCAGCCACGACCTTAGCGGCATGCGGGCCCAGTACTTC CASSHDLSGMRAQYF TRBJ2-5 . few TRBV4-3
TGTGCCAGCAGTTTATCAATTACGGCCACTAGCACAGATACGCAGTATTTT CASSLSITATSTDTQYF TRBJ2-3 . . TRBV28
TGCAGCGCGCGGGGACAGGCCTACGAGCAGTACTTC CSARGQAYEQYF TRBJ2-7 TRBD1 few TRBV29-1
TGTGCCACCAGCGGCGACGTCTTAGGGAGTGAAAAACTGTTTTTT CATSGDVLGSEKLFF TRBJ1-4 . many TRBV15
TGTGCCAGTGCTCGCGCCGTTGGAAACGAGCAGTACTTC CASARAVGNEQYF TRBJ2-7 . few TRBV19
TGTGCCAGCAGTGAAGGCGGCAGGGCGCGCTATGGCTACACCTTC CASSEGGRARYGYTF TRBJ1-2 . . TRBV2
TGCGCCAGCAGCCGGGTCAGGGGAAGGAACACTGAAGCTTTCTTT CASSRVRGRNTEAFF TRBJ1-1 . few TRBV4-1
TGCAGTGCTAGAGACCCGCTTCTGCTTTCACCCCTCCACTTT CSARDPLLLSPLHF TRBJ1-6 . many TRBV20-1
TGTGCCAGCAGTGTTGGGAGAGCGGTACAGAACAATGAGCAGTTCTTC CASSVGRAVQNNEQFF TRBJ2-1 . . TRBV2
TGTGCCAGCAGTTACGGGACTATAAGTGAGCAGTTCTTC CASSYGTISEQFF TRBJ2-1 TRBD2 . TRBV6-2/TRBV6-3
TGTGCCACCAGCATGCCTAGCGGGAGCACAGATACGCAGTATTTT CATSMPSGSTDTQYF TRBJ2-3 TRBD2 few TRBV15
TGCAGTGCTAGAGCTCCGAATAGCGGTACCCCCTACGAGCAGTACTTC CSARAPNSGTPYEQYF TRBJ2-7 . . TRBV20-1
TGTGCCAGCAGCTACAGGGCGAGAGGTGACGAGCAGTACTTC CASSYRARGDEQYF TRBJ2-7 . many TRBV6-2/TRBV6-3
TGTGCCACCAGTGAAAGACTCCCGTTGGGCACCGGGGAGCTGTTTTTT CATSERLPLGTGELFF TRBJ2-2 . . TRBV24-1
TGCAGCGTTGACGATCTAGACCAGGTCACAGATACGCAGTATTTT CSVDDLDQVTDTQYF TRBJ2-3 . many TRBV29-1
TGTGCCAGCCGGGGGTTTTTGGAGTACTTC CASRGFLEYF TRBJ2-7 . few TRBV2
TGTGCCAGCAGTGCGCCGATAGCCAAAAACATTCAGTACTTC CASSAPIAKNIQYF TRBJ2-4 . few TRBV2
TGCGCCAGCAGCCAAGATGAGGTCAGGGGAATACAATGGGAGCAGTTCTTC CASSQDEVRGIQWEQFF TRBJ2-1 . many TRBV4-1
TGTGCCAGCAGGCGAGGGGATACGCAGTATTTT CASRRGDTQYF TRBJ2-3 . . TRBV3-1
TGTGCCAGTAGCACCAGGGAGGGCCGCTACGAGCAGTACTTC CASSTREGRYEQYF TRBJ2-7 TRBD2 few TRBV10-3
TGTGCCAGCTCACCGTGGACCCAAGAAGATGGCTACACCTTC CASSPWTQEDGYTF TRBJ1-2 . few TRBV18
TGTGCCTGGAGTCTCCGGACTAGCCGAAACAATGAGCAGTTCTTC CAWSLRTSRNNEQFF TRBJ2-1 TRBD2 many TRBV30
TGTGCCAGCAGCGAGACGGGACTAGCGGACAATGAGCAGTTCTTC CASSETGLADNEQFF TRBJ2-1 TRBD2 . TRBV9
TGTGCCATCAGTGAGCCCCTCGGACAGGGAGATAGCACAGATACGCAGTATTTT CAISEPLGQGDSTDTQYF TRBJ2-3 TRBD1 . TRBV10-3
TGCGCCAGCAGCTTGGGACTAGCGGAGGAGCAAGAGACCCAGTACTTC CASSLGLAEEQETQYF TRBJ2-5 TRBD2 . TRBV5-1
TGTGCCAGCAGCCCACACCGCGGGAGAAGCACAGATACGCAGTATTTT CASSPHRGRSTDTQYF TRBJ2-3 TRBD2 . TRBV7-8
TGTGCCAGCAGCTCGAACTACCTACGGGATGGATCCTACGAGCAGTACTTC CASSSNYLRDGSYEQYF TRBJ2-7 . many TRBV7-2
TGCAGCGTGGACAGGGATAACACCGGGGAGCTGTTTTTT CSVDRDNTGELFF TRBJ2-2 TRBD1 few TRBV29-1
TGTGCCAGCAGTTATTGGGACGGATACGGTCACGAGCAGTACTTC CASSYWDGYGHEQYF TRBJ2-7 . few TRBV28
TGTGCCAGCAGCTCTATTACCGGACTAGCGGAAAAGGATGGGACCCAGTACTTC CASSSITGLAEKDGTQYF TRBJ2-5 TRBD2 . TRBV7-8
TGTGCCAGCATCCCGTCTCGGGGGACCTACAATGAGCAGTTCTTC CASIPSRGTYNEQFF TRBJ2-1 . few TRBV13
TGTGCCAGCAGTTTCCCTCCTTCTAGGGGCCTCTCCTACAATGAGCAGTTCTTC CASSFPPSRGLSYNEQFF TRBJ2-1 . many TRBV28
TGCAGCGTTGCCCAGGGAGTTGGGACAGATACGCAGTATTTT CSVAQGVGTDTQYF TRBJ2-3 . many TRBV29-1
TGTGCCATCAGTGAGCCACCGGGAACTAGCACAGATACGCAGTATTTT CAISEPPGTSTDTQYF TRBJ2-3 . few TRBV10-3
TGTGCCAGCAGTTCGGGACTAGCAGAGACCCAGTACTTC CASSSGLAETQYF TRBJ2-5 TRBD2 few TRBV28
TGTGCCAGCAGTGACAGCGTCAATCAGCCCCAGCATTTT CASSDSVNQPQHF TRBJ1-5 . many TRBV2
TGTGCCAGCAGCTTTCTTAATCCAGGGGGCCGATCCAATGAGCAGTTCTTC CASSFLNPGGRSNEQFF TRBJ2-1 TRBD1 . TRBV7-3
TGTGCCAGCAGCCAAGATAAGGGACAGGGAAACACCATATATTTT CASSQDKGQGNTIYF TRBJ1-3 TRBD1 few TRBV4-2
TGTGCCAGCAGCCCACGGCGGGGGGACCACTACGAGCAGTACTTC CASSPRRGDHYEQYF TRBJ2-7 TRBD2 . TRBV7-2
TGCGCCAGCAGCCAAGAGGGAGGGATACCTAATTCACCCCTCCACTTT CASSQEGGIPNSPLHF TRBJ1-6 . . TRBV4-1
TGTGCCAGCAGCCAAGTGTCGGGGCCCTACGAGCAGTACTTC CASSQVSGPYEQYF TRBJ2-7 . few TRBV3-1
TGTGCCAGCAGGGCCACAGGGTCCTCTGGAAACACCATATATTTT CASRATGSSGNTIYF TRBJ1-3 . many TRBV5-5
TGTGCCAGCAGCTCCGGGACAGGGTTGACCAAAAACATTCAGTACTTC CASSSGTGLTKNIQYF TRBJ2-4 TRBD1 few TRBV7-9
TGTGCCAGCAGTAGGACAGGGGGACATCAGCCCCAGCATTTT CASSRTGGHQPQHF TRBJ1-5 TRBD1 . TRBV6-1
TGTGCCAGCAGCTTAGCTGCTGGGGTTAACTATGGCTACACCTTC CASSLAAGVNYGYTF TRBJ1-2 . . TRBV7-8
TGTGCCAGCAGCTTATTCCGCCCAGCGGGAGACAATGAGCAGTTCTTC CASSLFRPAGDNEQFF TRBJ2-1 TRBD2 few TRBV7-3
TGTGCCAGCAGTGAATCGGAAGGGACGGGCAATCAGCCCCAGCATTTT CASSESEGTGNQPQHF TRBJ1-5 . many TRBV6-1
TGTGCCAGCACCCGTGTCGGGGAAAGCTCCTATAATTCACCCCTCCACTTT CASTRVGESSYNSPLHF TRBJ1-6 . many TRBV5-6